Listed here are 3 T cell receptor beta chains from one sample, sequenced in a study of control samples from healthy donors and cancer patients (TCRdb year 2020). Library prep was done by the immunoSEQ multiplex PCR assay. As stored in TCRdb, this immuneACCESS dataset retains in-frame rearrangements with V and J assigned. A fraction of the clones does not appear; measured against another copy, unresolved V genes explain less than half of the discrepancy, and the remainder lacks a known reason. Within this sample are under 450,000 clones, with 90% of them counted one time only. Together, the top ten hold 5.5% to 8% of the sample. The specimen was PBMCs. These receptors were obtained from a man aged 40-49 years with head and neck cancer.

This rearrangement joins TRBV7-8 to TRBJ2-5; TRBD2 aligns across 12 bases. The CDR3 sequence is 18 residues long. V dropped 6 bases and J dropped 0; count of bases not matched to a gene: 11. Germline values: CDR1 SGHVS, CDR2 FQNEAQ. DNA for the CDR3: TGTGCCAGCAGACATTCCCGGACTAGCGGGGAGGACCAAGAGACCCAGTACTTC. Encoded protein: CASRHSRTSGEDQETQYF.

This chain links TRBV28 with TRBJ2-4; no clear D. The CDR3 is made up of 16 amino acids. The V gene's germline CDR1 is MDHEN and CDR2 SYDVKM. Trimming removed 0 bases from V and 0 bases from J, with 9 bases in between. Here the CDR3 DNA reads TGTGCCAGCAGTTTATGGAGCTCACTAGCCAAAAACATTCAGTACTTC. Translating gives CASSLWSSLAKNIQYF.

This clone has only one observation. J is TRBJ2-3 and V is TRBV7-9; 10 bases line up with TRBD2. V lost 5 bases to trimming and J lost 1 base; unmatched junction nucleotides: 9. The length of the CDR3 is 17 residues. Germline loops: CDR1 SEHNR, CDR2 FQNEAQ (reference sequence). As DNA, the CDR3 is TGTGCCAGCAGCCCAAGGGGTCTAGCGGGAGGCACAGATACGCAGTATTTT. Its translation is CASSPRGLAGGTDTQYF. Looking up the rest from reference TRBV7-9 and TRBJ2-3 gives the full variable domain: DTGVSQNPRHKITKRGQNVTFRCDPISEHNRLYWYRQTLGQGPEFLTYFQNEAQLEKSRLLSDRFSAERPKGSFSTLEIQRTEQGDSAMYLCASSPRGLAGGTDTQYFGPGTRLTVL.